The 8 T cell receptor beta chains in this list originate from one sample, sequenced in a study of Graves' ophthalmopathy and Graves' hyperthyroidism. Using RNA transcripts, the TCR beta CDR3 regions were amplified. RT-PCR in the first round used HTBI primers; a second-round multiplex PCR followed. A single record per CDR3 protein comes from TCRdb applying MiXCR to the multiplex PCR reads. The top ten hold around 3% of the sample, which has hundreds of thousands of distinct CDR3 sequences, about 41% seen once. Sequences were obtained from peripheral blood. The receptors originated from an adult man with Graves' ophthalmopathy.

There are many counts of this clonotype. The genes are TRBV19 and TRBJ2-5; TRBD1 agrees at 8 bases. The CDR3 extends over 15 amino acids. V lost 6 bases, J lost 1 base, and 7 bases stayed unmatched. Germline values: CDR1 LNHDA, CDR2 SQIVND (reference sequence). The CDR3 bases are TGTGCCAGTAGCGGACAGGGCGGCGGCCAAGAGACCCAGTACTTC. It yields the protein CASSGQGGGQETQYF.

This clonotype was seen a few times. V is TRBV25-1 and J is TRBJ1-5; D not resolved. The CDR3 runs to 15 residues. The V end was cut by 1 base, the J end by 4 bases, with 11 bases between. From germline, CDR1 is MGHDK and CDR2 SYGVNS. DNA for the CDR3: TGTGCCAGCAGTGAATTTAGCAGTGCAAATCAGCCCCAGCATTTT. The encoded protein is CASSEFSSANQPQHF.

CDR3 DNA sequence: TGTGCCAGCAGCCAAGGGGGACAGGACTATAATTCACCCCTCCACTTT. This sequence encodes CASSQGGQDYNSPLHF. The chain links TRBV3-1 to TRBJ1-6, with TRBD1 identical over 8 bases. V lost 1 base and J lost 3; bases outside the gene matches: 2. CDR1 is LGHDT and CDR2 is YNNKEL in the germline V gene (reference sequence). There are 16 residues in the CDR3.

Many counts were recorded for this clonotype. The chain links TRBV19 to TRBJ1-5; D gene unclear. Deletions cut 3 bases from V and 4 bases from J, with 10 bases between. Germline CDR1 is LNHDA and CDR2 is SQIVND (reference sequence). The CDR3 loop spans 14 amino acids. DNA of the CDR3: TGTGCCAGTAGTATGGCCAGGAGTAATCAGCCCCAGCATTTT. Translation gives CASSMARSNQPQHF.

This clonotype was found many times. The chain carries TRBV20-1 and TRBJ1-1; D unresolved. Trimming removed 4 bases at V and 0 bases at J, with 9 bases between. CDR3 length: 13 residues. Per the germline V gene, CDR1 is DFQATT and CDR2 is SNEGSKA (reference sequence). Here the CDR3 reads CSAKGLLNTEAFF. DNA for the CDR3: TGCAGTGCTAAAGGACTGTTGAACACTGAAGCTTTCTTT.

This clonotype was recorded a few times. This chain links TRBV6-6 with TRBJ1-1; D unresolved. The length of the CDR3 is 13 residues. Trimming took 4 bases from V and 1 from J, leaving 7 bases between them. Germline-derived CDR1 and CDR2 are MNHNY and SVGAGI (reference sequence). In DNA form, the CDR3 reads TGTGCCAGCAGTTGGGCCAAGAACACTGAAGCTTTCTTT. Translating it yields CASSWAKNTEAFF.

This clonotype was found many times. The J gene is TRBJ2-5, the V gene TRBV7-3, with TRBD2 matching over 11 bases. The CDR3 contains 17 residues. Germline-derived CDR1 and CDR2 are SGHTA and FQGTGA. V shed 5 bases, J shed 5 bases, and the junction held 13 bases outside the gene matches. CDR3 coding DNA: TGTGCCAGCAGCACGTATCGACTAGCGGGGCTGGTGGAGACCCAGTACTTC. This translates into CASSTYRLAGLVETQYF.

The chain uses TRBV7-9 and TRBJ2-2; D is possibly TRBD2 (7 bases). Germline loops: CDR1 SEHNR, CDR2 FQNEAQ (reference sequence). There are 17 residues in the CDR3. Trimming stripped 5 bases from V and 5 bases from J, with 21 bases between. The CDR3 sequence: CASSEITGGALTGELFF. In nucleotides, the CDR3 is TGTGCCAGCAGCGAAATCACGGGGGGCGCTTTGACCGGGGAGCTGTTTTTT.